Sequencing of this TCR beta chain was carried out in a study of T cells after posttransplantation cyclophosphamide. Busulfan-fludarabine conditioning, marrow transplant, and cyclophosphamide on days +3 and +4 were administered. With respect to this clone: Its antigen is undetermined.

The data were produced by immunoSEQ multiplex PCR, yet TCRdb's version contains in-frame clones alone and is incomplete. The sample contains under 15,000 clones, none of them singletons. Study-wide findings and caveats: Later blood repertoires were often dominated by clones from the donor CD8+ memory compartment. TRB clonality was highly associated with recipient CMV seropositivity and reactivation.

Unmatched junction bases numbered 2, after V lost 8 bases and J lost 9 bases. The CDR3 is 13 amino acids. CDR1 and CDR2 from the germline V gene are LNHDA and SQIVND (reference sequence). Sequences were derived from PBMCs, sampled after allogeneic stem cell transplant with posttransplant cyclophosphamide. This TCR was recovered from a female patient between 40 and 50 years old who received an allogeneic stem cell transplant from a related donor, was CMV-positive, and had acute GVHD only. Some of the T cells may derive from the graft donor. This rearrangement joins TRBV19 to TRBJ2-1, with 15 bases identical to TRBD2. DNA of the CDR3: TGTGCCAGTCGGACTAGCGGGAGGGTTGAGCAGTTCTTC. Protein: CASRTSGRVEQFF.